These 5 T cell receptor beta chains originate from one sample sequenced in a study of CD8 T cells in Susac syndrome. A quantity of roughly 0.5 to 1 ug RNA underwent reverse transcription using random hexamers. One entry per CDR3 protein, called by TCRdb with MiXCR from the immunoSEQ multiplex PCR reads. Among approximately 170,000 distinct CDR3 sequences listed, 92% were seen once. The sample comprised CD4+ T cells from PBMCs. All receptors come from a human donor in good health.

The CDR3 DNA follows: TGTGCCAGCAGTAACTTTCCCGGGACGGCCTATGGCTACACCTTC. It yields the protein CASSNFPGTAYGYTF. The chain employs TRBV6-2 or TRBV6-3 and TRBJ1-2; tentatively, D is TRBD1 (5 bases). The CDR3 covers 15 residues. Germline V lookup: CDR1 MNHEY, CDR2 SVGEGT. Trimming removed 5 bases from V and 4 bases from J, with 17 bases in between.

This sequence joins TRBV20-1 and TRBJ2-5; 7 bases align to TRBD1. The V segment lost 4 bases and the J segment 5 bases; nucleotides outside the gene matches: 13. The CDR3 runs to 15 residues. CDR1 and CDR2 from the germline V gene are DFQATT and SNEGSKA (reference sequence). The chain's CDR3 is CSAIKTGKVRETQYF. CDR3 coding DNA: TGCAGTGCTATAAAGACAGGGAAGGTTCGGGAGACCCAGTACTTC.

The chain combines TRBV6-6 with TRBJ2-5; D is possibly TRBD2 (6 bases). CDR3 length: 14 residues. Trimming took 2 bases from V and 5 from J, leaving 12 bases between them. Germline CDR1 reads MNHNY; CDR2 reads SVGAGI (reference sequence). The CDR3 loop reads CASSYDAGRETQYF. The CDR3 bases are TGTGCCAGCAGTTACGACGCAGGGAGGGAGACCCAGTACTTC.

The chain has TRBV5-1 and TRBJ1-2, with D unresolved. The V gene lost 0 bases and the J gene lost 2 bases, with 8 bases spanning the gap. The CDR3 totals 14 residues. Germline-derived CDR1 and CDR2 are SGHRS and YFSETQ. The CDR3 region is CASSLVSANYGYTF. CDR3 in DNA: TGCGCCAGCAGCTTGGTGTCAGCGAACTATGGCTACACCTTC.

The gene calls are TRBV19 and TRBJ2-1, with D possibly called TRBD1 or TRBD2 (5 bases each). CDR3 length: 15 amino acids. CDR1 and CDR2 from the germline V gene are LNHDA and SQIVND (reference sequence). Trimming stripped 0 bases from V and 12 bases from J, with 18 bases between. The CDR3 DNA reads TGTGCCAGTAGTATAGAGGCAGGGACGAGGCTTCGGCAGTTCTTC. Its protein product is CASSIEAGTRLRQFF.